This passage covers 6 T cell receptor beta chains from one sample sequenced in a study of blood T cells in healthy people across ages. Together with a sample-barcoded 5' primer, a J-beta primer mix was included in a second PCR lasting about 6 to 11 cycles. Each CDR3 protein is one row after TCRdb ran MiXCR on the 5' RACE reads. This sample has approximately 600,000 distinct CDR3 sequences; around 54% occur once, and the top ten carry roughly 34%. Sequencing used blood. Source of these receptors: a man aged 55 to 70 in good health.

The chain links TRBV20-1 to TRBJ1-1, with a weak D call TRBD1 (6 bases). Between the trimmed V and J ends, which lost 3 bases and 7 bases, there was a span of 9 bases. CDR1 is DFQATT and CDR2 is SNEGSKA in the germline V gene (reference sequence). The CDR3 sequence is 11 residues long. The CDR3 DNA is TGCAGTGCTAGTAACAGGGATGAAGCTTTCTTT. Protein: CSASNRDEAFF.

This chain uses TRBV5-5 with TRBJ1-5; D ambiguous. Germline V CDR1 and CDR2: SGHKS, YYEKEE (reference sequence). Between the trimmed V and J ends, which lost 5 bases and 1 base, there was a span of 22 bases. This CDR3 is 18 amino acids long. CDR3 in DNA: TGTGCCAGCAGTTCCGGCAGTAAGTTTTGGGAAAGCAATCAGCCCCAGCATTTT. Amino acids: CASSSGSKFWESNQPQHF.

This clonotype was found a few times. The chain is built from TRBV10-3 and TRBJ2-7; D may be TRBD2 (6 bases). The CDR3 is 15 amino acids. The V and J ends lost 0 bases and 7 bases respectively, with 16 bases between them. CDR1 and CDR2 from the germline V gene are ENHRY and SYGVKD. The CDR3 sequence: CAISESRLAKNEQYF. The DNA for the CDR3 is TGTGCCATCAGTGAGTCGAGGCTAGCGAAGAATGAGCAGTACTTC.

Ten or more counts support this clonotype. The J gene is TRBJ2-7, the V gene TRBV11-2, with 7 bases lining up with TRBD1. The V gene's germline CDR1 is SGHAT and CDR2 FQNNGV. CDR3 length: 15 residues. J gave up 3 bases and V 5 bases, and 10 bases lay outside the gene matches. CDR3 nucleotide sequence: TGTGCCAGCAGCAGATACCGGGACAGTATCTACGAGCAGTACTTC. This sequence encodes CASSRYRDSIYEQYF.

Only one count was recorded for this clonotype. Germline is not matched at one junction end, which may reflect a read error. The V gene is TRBV20-1, the J gene TRBJ2-5; 10 bases match TRBD1. CDR1 is DFQATT, CDR2 SNEGSKA, per germline (reference sequence). The CDR3 consists of 13 residues. CDR3 region: CSAPGTGEETQNF. CDR3 sequence (DNA): TGCAGTGCCCCCGGGACAGGGGAAGAGACCCAGAACTTC.

The chain uses TRBV5-1 and TRBJ2-2, with unresolved D. The CDR3 is made up of 15 amino acids. CDR1 SGHRS and CDR2 YFSETQ come from the germline V gene. The germline V and J ends were trimmed by 4 bases and 0 bases, with 10 bases remaining between them. Here the CDR3 reads CASSPDGTNTGELFF. The CDR3 bases are TGCGCCAGCAGCCCGGACGGCACGAACACCGGGGAGCTGTTTTTT.